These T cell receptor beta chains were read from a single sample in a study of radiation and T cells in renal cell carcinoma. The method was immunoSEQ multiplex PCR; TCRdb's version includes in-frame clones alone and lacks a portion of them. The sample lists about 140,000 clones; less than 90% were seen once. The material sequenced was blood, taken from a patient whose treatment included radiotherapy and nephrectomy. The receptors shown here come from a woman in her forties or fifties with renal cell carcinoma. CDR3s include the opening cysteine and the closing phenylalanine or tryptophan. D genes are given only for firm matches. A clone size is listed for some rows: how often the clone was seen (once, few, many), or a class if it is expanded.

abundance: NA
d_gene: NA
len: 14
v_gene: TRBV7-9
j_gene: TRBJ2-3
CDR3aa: CASSLTSSTDTQYF
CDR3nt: TGTGCCAGCAGCCTGACTAGTTCTACAGATACGCAGTATTTT

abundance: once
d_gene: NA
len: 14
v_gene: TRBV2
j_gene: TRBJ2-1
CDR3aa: CASSVPGVWVEQFF
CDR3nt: TGTGCCAGCAGTGTTCCGGGAGTTTGGGTTGAGCAGTTCTTC

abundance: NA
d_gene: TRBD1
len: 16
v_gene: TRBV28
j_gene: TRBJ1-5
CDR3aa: CASRMGGDSIYQPQHF
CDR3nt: TGTGCCAGCAGGATGGGGGGGGACAGCATTTATCAGCCCCAGCATTTT

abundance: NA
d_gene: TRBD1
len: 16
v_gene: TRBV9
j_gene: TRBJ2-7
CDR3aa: CASSVGAGQGAYEQYF
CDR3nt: TGTGCCAGCAGCGTAGGGGCGGGACAGGGGGCGTACGAGCAGTACTTC

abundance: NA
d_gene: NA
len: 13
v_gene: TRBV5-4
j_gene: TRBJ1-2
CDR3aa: CASSLEGYYGYTF
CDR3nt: TGTGCCAGCAGCTTGGAGGGATACTATGGCTACACCTTC

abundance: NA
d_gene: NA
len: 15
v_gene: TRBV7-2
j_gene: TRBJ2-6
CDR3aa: CASSSPRSGANVLTF
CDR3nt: TGTGCCAGCAGCTCCCCTCGTTCTGGGGCCAACGTCCTGACTTTC

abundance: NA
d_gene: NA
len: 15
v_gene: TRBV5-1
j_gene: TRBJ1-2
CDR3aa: CASSLDGGSGYGYTF
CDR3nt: TGCGCCAGCAGCTTGGACGGGGGATCGGGCTATGGCTACACCTTC

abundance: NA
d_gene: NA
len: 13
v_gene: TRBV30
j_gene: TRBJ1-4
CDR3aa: CASTGTHGEKLFF
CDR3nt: TGTGCCTCGACCGGGACACATGGTGAAAAACTGTTTTTT

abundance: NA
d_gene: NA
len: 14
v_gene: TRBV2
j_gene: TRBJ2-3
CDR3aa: CASMQVTSTDTQYF
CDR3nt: TGTGCCAGCATGCAGGTCACTAGCACAGATACGCAGTATTTT

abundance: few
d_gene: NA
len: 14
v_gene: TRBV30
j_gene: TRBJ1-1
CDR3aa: CAWSVGQLNTEAFF
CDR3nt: TGTGCCTGGAGTGTCGGGCAGTTGAACACTGAAGCTTTCTTT

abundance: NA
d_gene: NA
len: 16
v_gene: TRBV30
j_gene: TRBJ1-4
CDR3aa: CAWRSGLGKKEEKLFF
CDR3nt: TGTGCCTGGAGGTCAGGGTTAGGTAAAAAAGAGGAAAAACTGTTTTTT

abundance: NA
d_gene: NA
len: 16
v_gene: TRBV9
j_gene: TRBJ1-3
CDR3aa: CASSVDRGLSGNTIYF
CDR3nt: TGTGCCAGCAGCGTAGATCGGGGACTTTCTGGAAACACCATATATTTT

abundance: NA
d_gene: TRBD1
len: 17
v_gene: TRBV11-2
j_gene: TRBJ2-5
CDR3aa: CASSSIPYDRGQETQYF
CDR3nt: TGTGCCAGCAGCTCAATTCCCTACGACAGGGGCCAAGAGACCCAGTACTTC

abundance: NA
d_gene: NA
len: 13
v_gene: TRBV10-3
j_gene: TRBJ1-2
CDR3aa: CAISESGGYGYTF
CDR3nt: TGTGCCATCAGTGAGTCGGGGGGCTATGGCTACACCTTC

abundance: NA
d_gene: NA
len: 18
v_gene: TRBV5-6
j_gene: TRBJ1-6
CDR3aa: CASSSGWGGSSYNSPLHF
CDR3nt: TGTGCCAGCAGCTCCGGATGGGGGGGAAGCTCCTATAATTCACCCCTCCACTTT

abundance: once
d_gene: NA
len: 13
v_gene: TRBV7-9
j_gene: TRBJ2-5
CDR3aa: CASSWDGKETQYF
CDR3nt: TGTGCCAGCAGCTGGGACGGTAAAGAGACCCAGTACTTC

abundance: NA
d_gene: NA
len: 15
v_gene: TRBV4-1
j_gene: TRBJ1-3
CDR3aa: CASSQDGTQGNTIYF
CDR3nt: TGCGCCAGCAGCCAAGATGGGACCCAAGGAAACACCATATATTTT

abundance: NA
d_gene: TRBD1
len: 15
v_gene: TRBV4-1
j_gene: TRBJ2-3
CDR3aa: CASSPDRAKSDTQYF
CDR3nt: TGCGCCAGCAGCCCAGACAGGGCGAAATCAGATACGCAGTATTTT

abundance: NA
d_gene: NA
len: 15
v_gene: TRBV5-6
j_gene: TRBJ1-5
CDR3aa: CASSLTGRRNQPQHF
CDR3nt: TGTGCCAGCAGCTTGACAGGACGGCGCAATCAGCCCCAGCATTTT

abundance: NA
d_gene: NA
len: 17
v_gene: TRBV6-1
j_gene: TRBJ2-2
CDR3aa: CASSETQWRRNTGELFF
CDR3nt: TGTGCCAGCAGTGAAACCCAATGGAGGAGAAACACCGGGGAGCTGTTTTTT

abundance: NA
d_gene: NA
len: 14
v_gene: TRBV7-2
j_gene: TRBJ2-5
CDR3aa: CASSLAQGRETQYF
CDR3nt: TGTGCCAGCAGCTTAGCACAGGGCAGGGAGACCCAGTACTTC